The sequence of this T cell receptor (beta chain) was determined in a study of blood T cell repertoires in COVID-19. This table comes from immunoSEQ multiplex PCR, and its TCRdb copy is limited to in-frame clones, with some not included. This table holds tens of thousands of clones, approximately 80% found once. Germline values: CDR1 ENHRY, CDR2 SYGVKD. The V and J ends lost 7 bases and 1 base, in that order; junction bases with no gene match: 5. The CDR3 is 14 amino acids. This clonotype was obtained from a woman between 65 and 79 years old with acute or convalescent COVID-19. Sequencing was done on a sample of peripheral blood. The V gene is TRBV10-3, the J gene TRBJ1-1; 8 nucleotides align to TRBD1. The CDR3 coding sequence is TGTGCCATCAAAGTACAGGGGGGGAACACTGAAGCTTTCTTT. The encoded protein is CAIKVQGGNTEAFF.